The text below deals with one T cell receptor (beta chain). Antigen: not known. This specimen comes from a study of T cell responses to AZD1222 COVID-19 vaccine. Points from the study as a whole: Possibly, clonal diversity was underestimated; donors were largely white British and included more females.

The CDR3 is 16 residues long. Germline CDR1 reads LGHDT; CDR2 reads YNNKEL (reference sequence). V dropped 3 bases and J dropped 8 bases, with 22 bases sitting between them. Profiling relied on immunoSEQ multiplex PCR, and the TCRdb table lists in-frame clones only, not all of them. The sample holds about 110,000 clones, roughly 91% seen once. The clonotype originates from an adult in good health. The chain uses TRBV3-1 (or the pseudogene TRBV3-2) and TRBJ1-2; D call uncertain. The sequencing used peripheral blood, collected on day 0 of AZD1222 vaccination. CDR3 bases: TGTGCCAGCAGCCAGGCCCCACCCAGTGAATTGAAGGGCTACACCTTC. Protein sequence: CASSQAPPSELKGYTF.